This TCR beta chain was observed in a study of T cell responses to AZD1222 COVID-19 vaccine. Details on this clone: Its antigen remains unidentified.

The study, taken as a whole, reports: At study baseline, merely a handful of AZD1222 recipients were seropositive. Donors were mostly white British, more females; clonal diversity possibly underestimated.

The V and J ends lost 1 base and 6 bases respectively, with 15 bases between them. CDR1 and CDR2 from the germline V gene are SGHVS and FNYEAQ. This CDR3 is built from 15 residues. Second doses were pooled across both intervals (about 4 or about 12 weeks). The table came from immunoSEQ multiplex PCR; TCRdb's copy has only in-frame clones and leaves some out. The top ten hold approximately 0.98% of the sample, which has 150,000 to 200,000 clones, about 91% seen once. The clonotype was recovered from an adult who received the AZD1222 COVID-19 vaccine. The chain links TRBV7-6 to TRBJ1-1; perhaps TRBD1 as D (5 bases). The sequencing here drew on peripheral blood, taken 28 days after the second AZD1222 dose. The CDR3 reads CASSLGGGERAEAFF. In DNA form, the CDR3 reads TGTGCCAGCAGCTTAGGTGGGGGGGAACGGGCTGAAGCTTTCTTT.